The following is a TCR beta chain sequence with its context. Its antigen remains unidentified. The sample is drawn from a study of shared clonotypes between healthy human individuals. Study-level results: In a handful of donors, about 5% of naive CD4 clonotypes appeared in common.

The V gene lost 10 bases and the J gene lost 6 bases, with 20 bases spanning the gap. The CDR3 has 14 amino acids. The germline V gene encodes CDR1 MNHNS and CDR2 SASEGT. TCRdb's table, derived via immunoSEQ multiplex PCR, lists solely in-frame clones and lacks some. Of around 1.1 million clones listed, 75% to 80% were seen once; the top ten hold roughly 0.61%. The sample comprised memory CD4+ T cells from PBMCs. Subset given: CD45RA-negative fraction. This TCR was sampled from a man younger than 35 in good health. Some clones in this sample may be carry-over from other donors' samples. The rearrangement links TRBV6-1 to TRBJ2-3; D unclear. CDR3 DNA: TGTGCCACCGAGGCGTTGGGTGGTAGTGATACGCAGTATTTT. Translation gives CATEALGGSDTQYF.